The clone carrying this T cell receptor (beta chain) appeared a few times. The source of the sample is a study of blood T cell repertoires in COVID-19. The wider study: Whether acute or convalescent, the COVID-19 samples came from the United States, Italy and Spain. Sample material is recorded as cDNA or gDNA derived from T cells, B-cell-depleted T cells, or PBMCs.

The germline gives CDR1 SNHLY, CDR2 FYNNEI. The V end was cut by 6 bases, the J end by 5 bases, with 10 bases between. The CDR3 consists of 13 residues. Original methodology: Counts of nucleated cells, estimated from reference gene primer amplification, were obtained. TCRdb's copy holds only in-frame clones and misses some; the assay was immunoSEQ multiplex PCR. V and J calls plus clone size are reproduced from that table; the DNA served to infer D and trimming. Here the sample spans 200,000 to 300,000 clones, around 80% being singletons. The receptor was derived from a man aged 35 to 55 who had recovered from COVID-19. The sequenced sample was peripheral blood. The chain combines TRBV2 with TRBJ2-2, with D hard to call. The CDR3, as DNA: TGTGCCAGCAGCAAAGAGAGGACCGGGGAGCTGTTTTTT. It encodes CASSKERTGELFF. The full variable domain, with the rest looked up from reference TRBV2 and TRBJ2-2, is EPEVTQTPSHQVTQMGQEVILRCVPISNHLYFYWYRQILGQKVEFLVSFYNNEISEKSEIFDDQFSVERPDGSNFTLKIRSTKLEDSAMYFCASSKERTGELFFGEGSRLTVL.